This T cell receptor beta chain was found in a study of cytomegalovirus exposure and HLA in healthy donors (dated by TCRdb to between 2016 and 2019). About the investigation overall: An earlier analysis of approximately 550 of the donors reported about 290 Gb of sequence data and around 110 million unique TCR beta sequences from about 200 million T cells. An early release that covered roughly 600 HLA-typed donors contained around 330 gigabases of sequencing data and 65 million to 100 million unique TCR sequences. Of the approximately 400 genotyped donors, over 70% fell in the genetic ancestry cluster associated with self-reported Caucasian donors. The aim of the study was to test whether cataloging public T cell receptors could identify signatures of past pathogen exposure. Using immunosequencing, the study profiled T cell repertoires from 640 or so subjects and related those repertoires to cytomegalovirus serostatus. Along with the approximately 700-subject first cohort, a separate validation cohort of 120 different subjects was used. To predict cytomegalovirus infection status, the study brought together high-throughput TCR immunosequencing, statistical association of individual TCRs with disease status, and machine learning. A later analysis re-examined previously published TCR beta repertoires from just over 650 donors and added high-resolution HLA genotyping to investigate patterns of TCR occurrence. Rather than using new phenotypic data, the later analysis identified candidate immune exposures from TCR beta sequences and from how often those sequences occurred across donors. In an earlier analysis of a few hundred of the donors, high-throughput TCR beta sequencing was used to judge whether each TCR beta V gene segment behaved as functional or pseudogenic. Donor age, sex, ethnicity and CMV serostatus were compiled alongside the repertoire data. A later genetic analysis used genome-wide SNP genotypes for about three fifths of the 666 donors, treating that subset as a discovery cohort. Every discovery cohort repertoire had been produced on one sequencing platform. HLA typing covered class I and class II loci at four-digit resolution. Typing coverage differed by locus: A, B, C, DRB1 and DQB1 were typed in about 629-630 donors, DQA1 in approximately 520, DPA1 in 606, and DPB1 in roughly 470. Several DR-DQ haplotypes were treated as single units for association and clustering because of strong linkage in the cohort. Across around 400 genotyped donors of the cohort, an average of approximately 240,000 unique TCR beta nucleotide sequences per donor were sequenced, and roughly 17% of those sequences were non-productive.

The germline ends are 15 bases apart after V is trimmed by 4 bases and J by 0 bases. The CDR3 numbers 16 residues from cysteine through phenylalanine. Solely the CDR3 DNA is kept, with 48 bases framed from the first base. For CDR1 and CDR2, the germline V gene (reference sequence) lists LNHNV and YYDKDF. This clone was detected a few times. It has no known antigen specificity. Base quality data are lacking; no much larger clone is found one base away. The library was obtained by the immunoSEQ multiplex PCR assay. The multiplex PCR relied on a mix of 60 forward primers for TCR Vbeta segments and 13 reverse primers for TCR Jbeta segments. A multiplex PCR assay on genomic DNA amplified the CDR3 region of rearranged TCR beta genes. Amplified TCR beta libraries were sequenced as 87-base-pair reads on the Illumina HiSeq System. Under the source paper's analysis protocol: A later analysis counted tens of millions of unique TCR beta chains across the 666 repertoires, and some 12 million of these chains were shared by at least two donors. Raw reads were error-corrected and collapsed into unique sequences by a nearest-neighbor algorithm in which closely related sequences were merged to remove PCR and sequencing errors. CDR3 sequences were aligned to IMGT reference sequences to assign V, D and J gene segments. For a sequence to be retained, a match of at least six nucleotides to both a V gene segment and a J gene segment was required. A rearrangement was called productive if the CDR3 had no stop codons and remained in frame with V and J, and every other rearrangement was called non-productive. Following IMGT convention, CDR3 was defined as the stretch from the second conserved V-encoded cysteine up to the conserved J-encoded phenylalanine. In an earlier analysis of roughly 610 of the donors, sequences lacking an unambiguous match to a single V gene segment were excluded. An earlier analysis of 587 of the donors called V segments functional above 56.7% productive rearrangements and segregating when the between-donor standard deviation exceeded 5%. A statistical classification framework was built for diagnosing cytomegalovirus status from the catalog of TCR beta chain sequences. V and J gene assignment, in a later analysis, came from comparing TCR nucleotide sequences with IMGT/GENE-DB human TR gene sequences. A later analysis assigned CDR3 sequences and most-parsimonious VDJ recombination scenarios with the TCRdist pipeline. A later analysis defined each TCR beta chain by its CDR3 amino acid sequence plus V-gene family, and excluded reads lacking a unique V-gene family. As a way to deal with suspected cross-contamination and a sequencing artifact, a later analysis dropped 450 to 700 nucleotide sequences that were highly shared and had low generation probability. In a later analysis, a clonal expansion index was calculated for each public chain from normalized within-repertoire ranks of inferred template counts. A later analysis computed generation probabilities with a VDJ recombination model fitted to out-of-frame rearrangements, and checked the results against IGoR. A later analysis scored TCR-TCR, TCR-HLA and TCR-CMV co-occurrence with hypergeometric tests, applying a repertoire-size bias correction to TCR pairs. In a later analysis, false discovery rates were estimated by permuting HLA or CMV assignments 20 times. In a later analysis, co-occurring TCRs were grouped using DBSCAN, and TCRdist sequence similarity was added for clustering within HLA-allele-positive subsets. Co-occurrence clustering excluded repertoires with fewer than 30,000 or more than 120,000 public chains, plus five with anomalous nucleotide sharing. TCRdb carries this immuneACCESS record with in-frame sequences only. Its versions omit some clonotypes, under half of them owing to an unresolved V gene in the studies checked, with the rest unexplained. V and J calls and clone size are as listed in that table; D and trimming were resolved from the DNA. For this sample there are approximately 130,000 clones; 65% to 85% appear just once. 0.95% to 1.5% of the sample comes from the top ten.

The cohort consisted of 650 to 850 healthy bone marrow donors. At the time of sampling, all cohort members were nominally healthy, though unrecorded immune exposures were likely present. The donor tested CMV seronegative, placing the donor among the 350 or so seronegative members of the cohort. A peripheral blood sample was provided by each donor, and peripheral blood mononuclear cells were used for TCR beta sequencing. Genomic DNA was extracted from the blood cell samples with the Qiagen DNeasy Blood Extraction Kit. Study-wide conclusions, independent of this receptor: Across donors, most TCR sequences were observed very rarely, whereas some public TCRs were present in many individuals. Most CMV-associated TCR beta chains appeared to be HLA-restricted in a later analysis, and the HLA associations seemed to be driven largely by CMV exposure. In a later analysis, HLA-associated TCR beta chains were found to be more clonally expanded and to have lower generation probabilities than equally common non-associated chains. It was suggested by the authors that the approach could potentially be generalized to other disease states and immunological phenotypes. According to a later genetic analysis, donors in an Asian-associated ancestry cluster had fewer N-insertions in productive TCRs than the approximately 650-donor mean. The earlier analysis of 587 of the donors excluded roughly 17 rarely observed V segments, including chromosome 9 orphons, because counts were too low. An earlier analysis of around 500 of the donors showed that most TCR beta V segments appeared in productive rearrangements either about 90% or about 30% of the time, which broadly matched IMGT annotations. HLA typing was unavailable for some donors at each locus, so association tests used only the typed subset. In this cohort, only TCR beta chains were sequenced, and detectable features were limited by the absence of alpha or paired-chain data. Because the 87-base-pair reads could not distinguish some IMGT-functional V segments, including TRBV6-2 and TRBV6-3, those segments were excluded. Sequencing depth was assumed to be roughly uniform across donors in the presence/absence analyses, though that assumption may not hold. CMV serostatus was the only immune exposure information available for the cohort. Correlated functional status among segregating V segments might be attributable to linkage disequilibrium, but an unknown experimental factor could not be ruled out. Several of the top co-occurrence clusters appeared to be linked to parvovirus B19, influenza, CMV and Epstein-Barr virus, according to a later analysis. When HLA alleles, especially DR and DQ, strongly co-occurred, attributing TCR associations to individual alleles was difficult. A further reported finding was that TCR beta sequences accurately predicted the HLA-A and HLA-B alleles for most subjects in the first cohort. A total of 150 to 200 TCR beta chains were listed by the study as associated with cytomegalovirus. A group of highly shared sequence variants was considered likely to be a technical artifact of the sequencing pipeline. In both the original and validation cohorts, the classifier was reported to diagnose cytomegalovirus status with high specificity and sensitivity. A later genetic analysis associated a missense DCLRE1C variant with V-gene and J-gene trimming of TCR beta chains, and an independent cohort replicated the association. A later analysis associated 17,000 or so TCR beta sequences with specific HLA alleles at a false discovery rate of 0.05. A later analysis found that TCR association rates varied across HLA loci, with DRB1 alleles showing the most associated TCRs and HLA-C alleles the fewest. A few of the identified cytomegalovirus-associated TCR beta chains were confirmed in vitro to be specific for cytomegalovirus antigens.

Sequenced input: PBMCs. The chain is assembled from TRBV15 and TRBJ2-5; the D gene cannot be resolved reliably. The sequence was obtained from a middle-aged man in good health and CMV-seronegative. The encoded CDR3 is CATSTLPARYQETQYF. The bases read TGTGCCACCAGCACCCTCCCCGCGCGGTACCAAGAGACCCAGTACTTC.